The table lists the clone carrying this T cell receptor (beta chain) with a few counts. Its antigen is still unknown. This specimen belongs to a study of cytomegalovirus exposure and HLA in healthy donors. Points from the study as a whole: Later on, an analysis found that several of the most significant clusters appeared to be linked to common viral pathogens, which included parvovirus B19. Presence/absence analyses took donor sequencing depth as roughly uniform. Association of fewer than 20,000 TCR beta sequences with HLA alleles was found at 0.05 false discovery rate in a later analysis. TCR beta chain V- and J-gene trimming was linked, in a later analysis, to a missense variant in DCLRE1C.

V trimming: 0 bases; J trimming: 7 bases; junction bases outside the gene matches: 1. This CDR3 region has 14 residues. In germline, CDR1 is LNHNV, CDR2 YYDKDF (reference sequence). PCR employed 60 Vbeta and 13 Jbeta primers. Profiling relied on immunoSEQ multiplex PCR, and the TCRdb table lists in-frame clones only, not all of them. This sample carries 90,000 to 110,000 clones, over 60% of them seen once, and the ten largest clones take around 8.5%. The sequence was obtained from a man in his forties in good health and CMV-seropositive. The source material was PBMCs. The chain carries TRBV15 and TRBJ2-2; 8 bases line up with TRBD2. Written as DNA, the CDR3 is TGTGCCACCAGCAGAGATCGGGAGGGCGGGGAGCTGTTTTTT. Its translation is CATSRDREGGELFF.